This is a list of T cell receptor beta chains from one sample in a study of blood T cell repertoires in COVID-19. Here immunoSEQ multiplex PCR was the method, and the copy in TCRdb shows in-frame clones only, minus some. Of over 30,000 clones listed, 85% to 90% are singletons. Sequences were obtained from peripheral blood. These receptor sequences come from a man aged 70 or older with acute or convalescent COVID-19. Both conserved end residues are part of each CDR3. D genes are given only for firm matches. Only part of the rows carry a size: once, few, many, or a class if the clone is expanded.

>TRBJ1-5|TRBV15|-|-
CATTGNPKQPQHF
TGTGCCACTACGGGGAACCCCAAACAGCCCCAGCATTTT
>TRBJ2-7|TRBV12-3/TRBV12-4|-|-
CASSPTSQSEQYF
TGTGCCAGCAGTCCTACTAGTCAAAGCGAGCAGTACTTC
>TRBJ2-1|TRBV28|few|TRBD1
CASSDTRTGLNEQFF
TGTGCCAGCAGTGACACACGGACAGGGCTTAATGAGCAGTTCTTC
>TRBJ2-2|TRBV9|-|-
CASSVAAGNTGELFF
TGTGCCAGCAGCGTAGCCGCAGGGAACACCGGGGAGCTGTTTTTT
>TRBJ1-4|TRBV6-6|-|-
CASNFNADSNEKLFF
TGTGCCAGCAACTTCAACGCGGACAGTAATGAAAAACTGTTTTTT
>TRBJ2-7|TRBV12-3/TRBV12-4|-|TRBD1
CASRETGLEQYF
TGTGCCAGCAGGGAGACAGGGCTCGAGCAGTACTTC
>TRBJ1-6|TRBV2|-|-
CASKEAVNSPLHF
TGTGCCAGCAAGGAGGCAGTCAATTCACCCCTCCACTTT
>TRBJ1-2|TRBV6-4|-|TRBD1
CASSESRGSGYTF
TGTGCCAGCAGTGAGAGCAGGGGGTCTGGCTACACCTTC
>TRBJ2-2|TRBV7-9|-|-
CASSSRLRPEDTGELFF
TGTGCCAGCAGCTCAAGATTACGGCCGGAGGACACCGGGGAGCTGTTTTTT
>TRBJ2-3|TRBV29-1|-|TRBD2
CSVEDIEAGVGTDTQYF
TGCAGCGTTGAAGATATAGAGGCGGGAGTCGGCACAGATACGCAGTATTTT